Following are 2 T cell receptor beta chains from one sample sequenced in a study of cytomegalovirus exposure and HLA in healthy donors. Generated by immunoSEQ multiplex PCR, the TCRdb table keeps only in-frame clones and is missing some. The sample carries about 73,000 clones, around 90% recorded once. Sequencing was done on a sample of PBMCs. The receptors stem from a woman aged 18-29 years in good health and CMV-seropositive.

The V call is TRBV4-1, the J call TRBJ2-3; 8 positions agree with TRBD2. This CDR3 has 16 residues. CDR1 is MGHRA and CDR2 is YSYEKL in the germline V gene. With V trimmed by 1 base and J by 6 bases, 9 bases remained unmatched. CDR3 DNA: TGCGCCAGCAGCCAAGGCGTACGGGGGGGCGAGGATACGCAGTATTTT. Translating gives CASSQGVRGGEDTQYF.

The chain carries TRBV5-1 and TRBJ1-2, with 10 bases fitting TRBD1. Trimming took 4 bases from V and 4 from J; bases not matched to a gene: 4. This CDR3 is 14 amino acids long. The V gene's germline CDR1 is SGHRS and CDR2 YFSETQ. The CDR3, as DNA: TGCGCCAGCAGCAGGGACAGGGGAGCCTATGGCTACACCTTC. This translates into CASSRDRGAYGYTF.